This passage covers 20 T cell receptor beta chains from one sample sequenced in a study of CD8 T cells in Susac syndrome. cDNA came from roughly 0.5 to 1 ug RNA primed by random hexamers. In TCRdb, the immunoSEQ multiplex PCR reads were re-called with MiXCR into one record per CDR3 protein. The top ten clones hold 0.12% of a sample with roughly 200,000 distinct CDR3 sequences, around 94% of them seen once. What was sequenced was CD4+ T cells from PBMCs. The receptors were sampled from a human donor with Susac syndrome.

The chain carries TRBV18 and TRBJ1-5; D is undetermined. The germline CDR1 and CDR2 sequences are KGHSH and LQKENI. The CDR3 has 14 residues. V was clipped by 3 bases and J by 4 bases, with 10 bases between them. CDR3: CASSPEPLNQPQHF. For the CDR3, the DNA is TGTGCCAGCTCACCTGAACCGCTGAATCAGCCCCAGCATTTT. The variable domain in full, completed from reference TRBV18 and TRBJ1-5, reads NAGVMQNPRHLVRRRGQEARLRCSPMKGHSHVYWYRQLPEEGLKFMVYLQKENIIDESGMPKERFSAEFPKEGPSILRIQQVVRGDSAAYFCASSPEPLNQPQHFGDGTRLSIL.

The gene calls are TRBV10-3 and TRBJ1-1; the D gene is possibly TRBD1 (6 bases). CDR1 and CDR2 from the germline V gene are ENHRY and SYGVKD. Deletions cut 9 bases from V and 2 bases from J, with 13 bases between. The CDR3 covers 13 residues. CDR3 in DNA: TGTGCCATTAGCCCGGGACAAAACACTGAAGCTTTCTTT. This encodes CAISPGQNTEAFF.

The chain has TRBV12-3 or TRBV12-4 and TRBJ1-1; possibly TRBD1 for D (5 bases). Trimming shortened V by 6 bases and J by 5 bases, and 13 bases separated the two germline ends. The CDR3 covers 13 residues. The CDR3 DNA is TGTGCCAGCAGCCCCCAGGGTAAAACTGAAGCTTTCTTT. Amino acids: CASSPQGKTEAFF.

The chain recombines TRBV6-5 with TRBJ2-1, with a tentative D call TRBD1 (6 bases). V gave up 7 bases and J gave up 7 bases, with 17 bases separating them. The CDR3 loop spans 14 amino acids. Germline V lookup: CDR1 MNHEY, CDR2 SVGAGI. The CDR3: CASIYVQGVNEQFF. As DNA, the CDR3 is TGTGCCAGCATCTATGTACAGGGAGTAAATGAGCAGTTCTTC.

This chain connects TRBV30 to TRBJ1-6, with D perhaps TRBD1 (6 bases). There are 15 residues in the CDR3. Germline V gene sequence: CDR1 GTSNPN, CDR2 SVGIG (reference sequence). V was trimmed by 4 bases and J by 7 bases, leaving 17 bases between them. CDR3 residues: CAWTQSGRGNSPLHF. The CDR3 DNA follows: TGTGCCTGGACCCAATCGGGCAGGGGAAATTCACCCCTCCACTTT.

The chain joins TRBV19 to TRBJ2-1; 9 nucleotides line up with TRBD1. CDR1 is LNHDA, CDR2 SQIVND, per germline (reference sequence). This CDR3 has 13 amino acids. J was trimmed by 8 bases and V by 7 bases; bases with no gene match: 6. The CDR3 DNA follows: TGTGCCAGTATCGTGACAGGGGGAGATGAGCAGTTCTTC. Translation gives CASIVTGGDEQFF.

The chain couples TRBV30 to TRBJ2-1; D remains unclear. The CDR3 consists of 12 residues. CDR1 and CDR2 (germline): GTSNPN, SVGIG (reference sequence). The V end was cut by 0 bases, the J end by 5 bases, with 5 bases between. The CDR3 nucleotides read TGTGCCTGGAGTGTAAGGGACAATGAGCAGTTCTTC. Protein product: CAWSVRDNEQFF.

The chain carries TRBV5-6 and TRBJ1-2, with TRBD1 identical over 7 bases. Germline trimming cut 2 bases from V and 6 bases from J; bases unmatched to any gene: 10. The CDR3 runs to 15 residues. Germline V gene lookup returns CDR1 SGHDT and CDR2 YYEEEE. CDR3 bases: TGTGCCAGCAGCTTACAGCGGACAGGCGTCAATGGCTACACCTTC. Amino acids: CASSLQRTGVNGYTF.

This chain connects TRBV4-3 to TRBJ1-2, with D unresolved. Looked up from germline, CDR1 is LGHNA and CDR2 is YSLEER. This CDR3 region has 15 residues. Trimming took 0 bases from V and 4 from J, leaving 12 bases between them. The CDR3 coding sequence is TGCGCCAGCAGCCAAGATATGAATCAGCCCTATGGCTACACCTTC. Translation gives CASSQDMNQPYGYTF.

The chain is built from TRBV3-1 and TRBJ2-5; tentative D call: TRBD1 (8 bases). The germline gives CDR1 LGHDT, CDR2 YNNKEL (reference sequence). Trimming removed 4 bases from V and 5 bases from J, with 20 bases in between. The CDR3 runs 16 residues. Written as DNA, the CDR3 is TGTGCCAGCAGCCGAGGACAGACAGGGGAGGGGGAGACCCAGTACTTC. Amino acid sequence: CASSRGQTGEGETQYF.

This chain links TRBV5-1 with TRBJ2-5; D is possibly TRBD2 (8 bases). The CDR3 has 17 amino acids. Germline V CDR1 and CDR2: SGHRS, YFSETQ. V was clipped by 6 bases and J by 2 bases, with 23 bases between them. This CDR3 reads CASTEGAGGAGQETQYF. The CDR3 DNA reads TGCGCCAGCACTGAGGGGGCGGGGGGCGCAGGACAAGAGACCCAGTACTTC.

V and J are TRBV5-6 and TRBJ1-2; D is perhaps TRBD1 (5 bases). Germline CDR1 is SGHDT and CDR2 is YYEEEE. V was cut by 4 bases and J by 7 bases, with 11 bases left in between. The CDR3 length is 12 residues. The DNA for the CDR3 is TGTGCCAGCAGCCTGTACGGGGGTGGCTACACCTTC. Amino acids: CASSLYGGGYTF. Using reference TRBV5-6 and TRBJ1-2 for the parts outside the CDR3, the full variable domain is DAGVTQSPTHLIKTRGQQVTLRCSPKSGHDTVSWYQQALGQGPQFIFQYYEEEERQRGNFPDRFSGHQFPNYSSELNVNALLLGDSALYLCASSLYGGGYTFGSGTRLTVV.

J is TRBJ1-2 and V is TRBV6-6; D possibly corresponds to TRBD1 (5 bases). Germline CDR1 reads MNHNY; CDR2 reads SVGAGI (reference sequence). The V gene lost 6 bases and the J gene lost 4 bases, with 18 bases spanning the gap. The length of the CDR3 is 15 residues. CDR3 in amino acids: CASSPLRTGGYGYTF. CDR3 bases: TGTGCCAGCAGCCCCTTACGGACGGGGGGCTATGGCTACACCTTC.

The chain uses TRBV29-1 and TRBJ2-1; 10 bases agree with TRBD1. V gave up 7 bases and J gave up 0 bases; unmatched junction bases: 0. The CDR3 extends over 13 amino acids. Germline V gene sequence: CDR1 SQVTM, CDR2 ANQGSEA. The CDR3 DNA is TGCAGCGGGGACAGGGGCTCCTACAATGAGCAGTTCTTC. Translation gives CSGDRGSYNEQFF.

The V gene is TRBV7-9, the J gene TRBJ2-3; the D gene is possibly TRBD2 (6 bases). The V gene lost 8 bases and the J gene lost 1 base, with 19 bases spanning the gap. This CDR3 is built from 16 residues. Germline CDR1 SEHNR, CDR2 FQNEAQ (reference sequence). Written as DNA, the CDR3 is TGTGCCAGCCCGAGACCCGCTAGCGCGGGCACAGATACGCAGTATTTT. Translating it yields CASPRPASAGTDTQYF. The variable domain in full, completed from reference TRBV7-9 and TRBJ2-3, reads DTGVSQNPRHKITKRGQNVTFRCDPISEHNRLYWYRQTLGQGPEFLTYFQNEAQLEKSRLLSDRFSAERPKGSFSTLEIQRTEQGDSAMYLCASPRPASAGTDTQYFGPGTRLTVL.

This chain uses TRBV25-1 with TRBJ2-2; D is ambiguous. The length of the CDR3 is 15 residues. Germline V gene sequence: CDR1 MGHDK, CDR2 SYGVNS. Trimming stripped 3 bases from V and 3 bases from J, with 11 bases between. The CDR3 DNA follows: TGTGCCAGCAGTGACGGAACGACGGACACCGGGGAGCTGTTTTTT. Its protein is CASSDGTTDTGELFF.

This clonotype has a single count. The V gene is TRBV7-6, the J gene TRBJ2-5; TRBD1 or TRBD2 may be the D gene (5 bases each). Germline V gene data show CDR1 as SGHVS and CDR2 as FNYEAQ. The V and J ends lost 5 bases and 4 bases respectively, with 14 bases between them. CDR3 length equals 14 residues. The CDR3: CASSKRGRGETQYF. CDR3 sequence (DNA): TGTGCCAGCAGCAAACGGGGCCGGGGAGAGACCCAGTACTTC.

The chain recombines TRBV29-1 with TRBJ2-1; D is unclear. The CDR3 is 10 residues long. Germline V gene data show CDR1 as SQVTM and CDR2 as ANQGSEA. The germline V and J ends were trimmed by 4 bases and 9 bases, with 7 bases remaining between them. CDR3 sequence (DNA): TGCAGCGTTGGGCATTTTGAGCAGTTCTTC. This sequence encodes CSVGHFEQFF.

The J gene is TRBJ2-1, the V gene TRBV29-1, with a possible D match to TRBD2 (5 bases). Between the trimmed V and J ends, which lost 1 base and 0 bases, there was a span of 13 bases. Germline lookup yields CDR1 SQVTM and CDR2 ANQGSEA. This CDR3 has 16 residues. The CDR3 protein is CSVEVGDSSSYNEQFF. CDR3 bases: TGCAGCGTTGAAGTCGGGGATTCGAGCTCCTACAATGAGCAGTTCTTC.

The rearrangement joins TRBV10-3 to TRBJ1-1, with D tentatively TRBD1 (5 bases). The CDR3 is 13 residues long. Between the trimmed V and J ends, which lost 10 bases and 5 bases, there was a span of 17 bases. Germline values: CDR1 ENHRY, CDR2 SYGVKD. The CDR3, as DNA: TGTGCCACAAGTGGGGGGTCGAGTACTGAAGCTTTCTTT. Amino acids: CATSGGSSTEAFF.